The 27 T cell receptor beta chains below come from one sample, sequenced in a study of T-cell reconstitution after alpha-beta-depleted transplantation in children. Construction of the TCRbeta library involved unique molecular identifiers. TCRdb re-analysed the PCR reads in MiXCR, keeping a single row per CDR3 protein. The table lists about 540,000 distinct CDR3 sequences, roughly 30% of them singletons, with around 36% in the top ten. The sequences come from PBMCs, collected before TCRalphabeta/CD19-depleted stem cell transplant. Receptors originate from a boy younger than two with Wiskott-Aldrich syndrome, due to receive a stem cell transplant.

In this sample, this clonotype turned up a few times. The V gene is TRBV20-1, the J gene TRBJ1-5; D uncertain. Per germline, CDR1 DFQATT and CDR2 SNEGSKA (reference sequence). V was shortened by 5 bases and J by 3 bases, with 14 bases between the two germline ends. This CDR3 is built from 14 residues. DNA of the CDR3: TGCAGTGCTCCCGAACGAAGGAACAATCAGCCCCAGCATTTT. This codes for CSAPERRNNQPQHF.

The chain couples TRBV10-2 to TRBJ2-7, with 14 bases fitting TRBD2. J was trimmed by 5 bases and V by 7 bases; bases with no gene match: 4. CDR1 and CDR2 (germline): WSHSY, SAAADI. The length of the CDR3 is 14 residues. The CDR3 region is CASMGTSGSNEQYF. The CDR3 region has the DNA TGCGCCAGCATGGGGACTAGCGGGAGCAACGAGCAGTACTTC.

The chain uses TRBV20-1 and TRBJ2-3, with 11 bases matching TRBD2. This CDR3 is built from 18 residues. V lost 0 bases and J lost 3; bases outside the gene matches: 11. Germline loops: CDR1 DFQATT, CDR2 SNEGSKA (reference sequence). The CDR3 nucleotides are TGCAGTGCTAGAGATTCAGGGCTAGCGGGAGGAGGGACAGATACGCAGTATTTT. It encodes CSARDSGLAGGGTDTQYF.

J is TRBJ1-2 and V is TRBV7-2, with D tentatively TRBD1 (5 bases). V lost 1 base and J 7 bases, leaving 10 bases between the germline ends. The germline V gene has CDR1 SGHTA and CDR2 FQGNSA. There are 13 residues in the CDR3. The CDR3 region is CASSLEPQGGYTF. The CDR3 coding sequence is TGTGCCAGCAGCTTAGAACCGCAGGGTGGCTACACCTTC.

V is TRBV25-1 and J is TRBJ2-1, with TRBD2 matching over 10 bases. V trimming: 5 bases; J trimming: 7 bases; junction bases outside the gene matches: 5. The CDR3 contains 14 residues. In germline, CDR1 is MGHDK, CDR2 SYGVNS. The CDR3 DNA sequence: TGTGCCAGCAGTCCAGCGGGAGGGAAGAATGAGCAGTTCTTC. This translates into CASSPAGGKNEQFF.

In nucleotides, the CDR3 is TGTGCCAGCAGCTTGGCTCAGCGGGGAACCTACGAGCAGTACTTC. Translated: CASSLAQRGTYEQYF. This chain connects TRBV5-4 to TRBJ2-7, with 7 bases identical to TRBD2. The germline V gene encodes CDR1 SGHNT and CDR2 YYREEE (reference sequence). The CDR3 covers 15 residues. Trimming removed 0 bases from V and 2 bases from J; junction bases left unmatched: 5.

The V gene is TRBV20-1, the J gene TRBJ2-7; 8 nucleotides align to TRBD2. The CDR3 has 14 residues. The junction had 7 bases not matched to a gene; V was cut back by 1 base and J by 5 bases. Germline loops: CDR1 DFQATT, CDR2 SNEGSKA (reference sequence). The CDR3 DNA sequence: TGCAGTGCTAGAGCGCCGACTAGCGCTCACGAGCAGTACTTC. Amino acid sequence: CSARAPTSAHEQYF.

This clonotype was observed a handful of times. The chain joins TRBV20-1 to TRBJ2-3; 16 bases are a match to TRBD2. Germline V gene data show CDR1 as DFQATT and CDR2 as SNEGSKA (reference sequence). The CDR3 length is 15 residues. Trimming took 3 bases from V and 10 from J; bases not matched to a gene: 7. The CDR3 loop reads CSASPGLAGGSAQYF. CDR3 in DNA: TGCAGTGCTAGCCCGGGACTAGCGGGAGGGAGCGCGCAGTATTTT.

The V and J genes are TRBV10-3 and TRBJ2-2, with 11 bases lining up with TRBD2. This CDR3 is built from 18 residues. The germline CDR1 and CDR2 sequences are ENHRY and SYGVKD. CDR3: CVSTLPKLAGEVTGELFF. The CDR3 DNA sequence: TGTGTTTCTACCCTACCCAAACTAGCGGGAGAAGTCACCGGGGAGCTGTTTTTT.

The chain carries TRBV20-1 and TRBJ2-1, with D tentatively TRBD1 (5 bases). The length of the CDR3 is 15 residues. With 6 bases removed from V and 4 bases from J, the gap between germline ends came to 19 bases. Per germline, CDR1 DFQATT and CDR2 SNEGSKA (reference sequence). CDR3 protein: CSATDSRVGYNEQFF. CDR3 bases: TGCAGTGCCACCGACAGCCGAGTAGGTTACAATGAGCAGTTCTTC.

The CDR3 DNA follows: TGTGCCAGCAGTCAAGGACTAGCGGGGAGAGACAATGAGCAGTTCTTC. Amino acid sequence: CASSQGLAGRDNEQFF. This chain uses TRBV28 with TRBJ2-1; 12 positions agree with TRBD2. The CDR3 sequence is 16 residues long. Unmatched junction bases numbered 7, after V lost 5 bases and J lost 5 bases. Germline loops: CDR1 MDHEN, CDR2 SYDVKM.

This clonotype was seen more than once but under ten times. V usage is TRBV20-1 and J usage is TRBJ2-5, with D tentatively TRBD1 or TRBD2 (5 bases each). Germline loops: CDR1 DFQATT, CDR2 SNEGSKA (reference sequence). The ends were cut back, 5 bases at V and 8 bases at J, with 12 bases in the middle. CDR3 length: 11 amino acids. The CDR3: CSAGWDATQYF. DNA for the CDR3: TGCAGTGCTGGATGGGACGCTACCCAGTACTTC.

The V call is TRBV5-1, the J call TRBJ1-4; possibly TRBD1 for D (5 bases). The V end lost 3 bases, the J end lost 5 bases, and 8 bases lay between the germline ends. The germline V gene encodes CDR1 SGHRS and CDR2 YFSETQ. The CDR3 has 13 residues. This CDR3 reads CASSSPGNEKLFF. The CDR3 region has the DNA TGCGCCAGCAGCTCCCCAGGGAATGAAAAACTGTTTTTT.

The chain is built from TRBV5-1 and TRBJ2-7; tentative D call: TRBD1 (7 bases). The CDR3 extends over 15 amino acids. Per germline, CDR1 SGHRS and CDR2 YFSETQ. Trimming cost V 4 bases and J 4 bases, with 18 bases left between them. CDR3 sequence: CASSVQTGAGYEQYF. In DNA, the CDR3 is TGCGCCAGCAGCGTACAAACAGGGGCGGGATACGAGCAGTACTTC.

This clonotype was seen only a few times. The gene calls are TRBV7-6 and TRBJ2-2; no clear D. The germline V gene has CDR1 SGHVS and CDR2 FNYEAQ. V was clipped by 2 bases and J by 0 bases, with 10 bases between them. This CDR3 contains 16 residues. CDR3 protein: CASSLSLPPNTGELFF. The CDR3 bases are TGTGCCAGCAGCTTATCTCTGCCCCCGAACACCGGGGAGCTGTTTTTT.

Many counts were recorded for this clonotype. V and J are TRBV5-1 and TRBJ2-1; 10 bases fit TRBD2. This CDR3 spans 15 amino acids. The V gene's germline CDR1 is SGHRS and CDR2 YFSETQ. Unmatched junction bases numbered 11, after V lost 7 bases and J lost 7 bases. Here the CDR3 reads CASRGTSGIGNEQFF. The DNA for the CDR3 is TGCGCCAGCCGGGGTACTAGCGGGATTGGGAATGAGCAGTTCTTC.

This clonotype was seen more than once but under ten times. V gene TRBV5-1 combines with J gene TRBJ2-2, with 10 nucleotides matching TRBD1. The CDR3 loop spans 15 amino acids. V lost 3 bases, J lost 7 bases, and 6 bases stayed unmatched. Germline V CDR1 and CDR2: SGHRS, YFSETQ. DNA for the CDR3: TGCGCCAGCAGCTCCGGGACAGGGGAGGTCGGGGAGCTGTTTTTT. Protein product: CASSSGTGEVGELFF.

This clonotype was seen more than once but under ten times. DNA for the CDR3: TGTGCCAGCAGCGCCACCGGGAAGGCTAGTAATGAGCAGTTCTTC. Protein product: CASSATGKASNEQFF. The rearrangement uses TRBV7-9 and TRBJ2-1, with D maybe TRBD2 (5 bases). This CDR3 contains 15 residues. From germline, CDR1 is SEHNR and CDR2 FQNEAQ (reference sequence). Trimming left V 5 bases short and J 7 bases short, with 18 bases between.

CDR3 protein: CATSTLGRGPTEAFF. The CDR3 region has the DNA TGTGCCACCAGCACCCTGGGTAGGGGGCCCACTGAAGCTTTCTTT. V usage is TRBV15 and J usage is TRBJ1-1; 7 bases align to TRBD1. Trimming cost V 4 bases and J 4 bases; bases outside gene matches: 9. Germline V gene data show CDR1 as LNHNV and CDR2 as YYDKDF (reference sequence). The CDR3 extends over 15 amino acids.

The rearrangement links TRBV27 to TRBJ2-2; D perhaps matches TRBD2 (6 bases). The V gene lost 5 bases and the J gene lost 2 bases, with 12 bases spanning the gap. Germline CDR1 and CDR2: MNHEY and SMNVEV (reference sequence). The CDR3 has 15 amino acids. CDR3 sequence: CASSTRDSNTGELFF. The CDR3 DNA reads as TGTGCCAGCAGTACCCGGGACTCTAACACCGGGGAGCTGTTTTTT.

This clonotype was seen only a few times. V usage is TRBV29-1 and J usage is TRBJ2-3; D call uncertain. Germline V CDR1 and CDR2: SQVTM, ANQGSEA. Trimming stripped 8 bases from V and 1 base from J, with 10 bases between. The CDR3 extends over 12 amino acids. CDR3: CSHQPGTDTQYF. The CDR3 DNA reads TGCAGCCACCAACCGGGCACAGATACGCAGTATTTT.

This clonotype was seen only a few times. This rearrangement joins TRBV4-1 to TRBJ1-4, with D unclear. The V gene's germline CDR1 is MGHRA and CDR2 YSYEKL. V dropped 0 bases and J dropped 3 bases, with 8 bases sitting between them. The CDR3 consists of 15 residues. The chain's CDR3 is CASSQDRAANEKLFF. The CDR3 region has the DNA TGCGCCAGCAGCCAAGATCGGGCGGCTAATGAAAAACTGTTTTTT.

Here the CDR3 reads CASSSGRATSFYGYTF. CDR3 coding DNA: TGTGCCAGCAGCTCCGGACGGGCCACCTCCTTCTATGGCTACACCTTC. The chain recombines TRBV7-9 with TRBJ1-2, with D uncertain. The CDR3 totals 16 residues. V was cut by 4 bases and J by 4 bases, with 19 bases left in between. The germline gives CDR1 SEHNR, CDR2 FQNEAQ (reference sequence).

This chain joins TRBV6-1 and TRBJ2-7; possibly TRBD1 or TRBD2 for D (6 bases each). Trimming stripped 1 base from V and 1 base from J, with 14 bases between. The CDR3 runs 16 residues. From germline, CDR1 is MNHNS and CDR2 SASEGT. In DNA, the CDR3 is TGTGCCAGCAGTGAAGGGTGGGGGGCGACGTCCTACGAGCAGTACTTC. Translating it yields CASSEGWGATSYEQYF.

The chain combines TRBV20-1 with TRBJ2-1; perhaps TRBD2 as D (5 bases). With 4 bases removed from V and 7 bases from J, the gap between germline ends came to 11 bases. Germline loops: CDR1 DFQATT, CDR2 SNEGSKA (reference sequence). This CDR3 has 12 residues. CDR3 region: CSATSRRNEQFF. CDR3 bases: TGCAGTGCTACTTCCAGGAGGAATGAGCAGTTCTTC.

The chain is built from TRBV4-1 and TRBJ1-5; 8 nucleotides agree with TRBD1. V dropped 5 bases and J dropped 4; count of bases not matched to a gene: 4. CDR1 is MGHRA, CDR2 YSYEKL, per germline. The CDR3 consists of 14 residues. The CDR3 nucleotides are TGCGCCAGCAGCACCCGACAGGGGAATCAGCCCCAGCATTTT. Protein: CASSTRQGNQPQHF.

This sequence joins TRBV5-1 and TRBJ2-7, with D perhaps matching TRBD2 (6 bases). Germline loops: CDR1 SGHRS, CDR2 YFSETQ. CDR3 length: 13 amino acids. V was cut by 7 bases and J by 7 bases, with 18 bases left in between. Written as DNA, the CDR3 is TGCGCCAGCGCGGGGCAGTCCCCTAGAGAGCAGTACTTC. It specifies CASAGQSPREQYF.